A selection of T cell receptor beta chains follows, all from one sample in a study of CD8+ T cells in alopecia areata. The table came from immunoSEQ multiplex PCR; TCRdb's copy has only in-frame clones and leaves some out. Of roughly 46,000 clones listed, just over 65% are singletons. This specimen consisted of CD8+ T cells sorted from blood, obtained at week 4, from a patient treated with tofacitinib. The receptors stem from a human donor with alopecia areata. Both conserved end residues are part of each CDR3. D genes are given only for firm matches. Size tells how often a clone was seen (once, few, many) or the class of an expanded clone, and some rows leave it out.

cdr3_length: 16
v_call: TRBV5-1
clone_size: few
d_call: TRBD2
j_call: TRBJ2-5
cdr3_aa: CASSLAGLADIETQYF
cdr3_nt: TGCGCCAGCAGCTTGGCGGGACTAGCGGACATAGAGACCCAGTACTTC

cdr3_length: 14
v_call: TRBV29-1
clone_size: NA
d_call: NA
j_call: TRBJ2-3
cdr3_aa: CSADRDTNTDTQYF
cdr3_nt: TGCAGCGCCGACCGGGACACCAACACAGATACGCAGTATTTT

cdr3_length: 15
v_call: TRBV7-2
clone_size: NA
d_call: NA
j_call: TRBJ1-5
cdr3_aa: CASSLGGNSNQPQHF
cdr3_nt: TGTGCCAGCAGCTTAGGGGGAAATAGCAATCAGCCCCAGCATTTT

cdr3_length: 11
v_call: TRBV29-1
clone_size: NA
d_call: NA
j_call: TRBJ1-1
cdr3_aa: CSATTYTEAFF
cdr3_nt: TGCAGCGCCACGACATACACTGAAGCTTTCTTT

cdr3_length: 11
v_call: TRBV29-1
clone_size: few
d_call: NA
j_call: TRBJ2-7
cdr3_aa: CSAESVGRQYF
cdr3_nt: TGCAGCGCCGAGTCGGTCGGACGGCAGTACTTC

cdr3_length: 13
v_call: TRBV6-5
clone_size: NA
d_call: NA
j_call: TRBJ1-6
cdr3_aa: CASSYGSNSPLHF
cdr3_nt: TGTGCCAGCAGTTACGGGTCCAATTCACCCCTCCACTTT

cdr3_length: 12
v_call: TRBV6-6
clone_size: NA
d_call: TRBD1
j_call: TRBJ2-7
cdr3_aa: CASTATGNEQYF
cdr3_nt: TGTGCCAGCACCGCGACAGGGAACGAGCAGTACTTC

cdr3_length: 12
v_call: TRBV29-1
clone_size: NA
d_call: NA
j_call: TRBJ1-2
cdr3_aa: CSVVGQDYGYTF
cdr3_nt: TGCAGCGTTGTGGGCCAGGATTATGGCTACACCTTC

cdr3_length: 13
v_call: TRBV4-1
clone_size: once
d_call: NA
j_call: TRBJ1-2
cdr3_aa: CASTPGEGSGYTF
cdr3_nt: TGCGCCAGCACCCCAGGGGAAGGTAGCGGCTACACCTTC

cdr3_length: 15
v_call: TRBV29-1
clone_size: NA
d_call: TRBD1
j_call: TRBJ1-2
cdr3_aa: CSVEVRTGGNYGYTF
cdr3_nt: TGCAGCGTTGAAGTCCGGACAGGGGGCAACTATGGCTACACCTTC

cdr3_length: 14
v_call: TRBV30
clone_size: NA
d_call: NA
j_call: TRBJ2-1
cdr3_aa: CAWGASSSYNEQFF
cdr3_nt: TGTGCCTGGGGGGCCTCATCCTCCTACAATGAGCAGTTCTTC

cdr3_length: 12
v_call: TRBV29-1
clone_size: NA
d_call: NA
j_call: TRBJ1-2
cdr3_aa: CSVAVESYGYTF
cdr3_nt: TGCAGCGTTGCGGTAGAGAGCTATGGCTACACCTTC